This T cell receptor (beta chain) was captured by sequencing in a study of blood T cell repertoires in COVID-19. The assay was immunoSEQ multiplex PCR, and TCRdb's table has in-frame clones only and misses some. The sample comprises approximately 38,000 clones, over 70% of which are singletons, and less than 25% rests with the top ten. Trimming removed 1 base at V and 9 bases at J, with 4 bases between. CDR3 length: 11 amino acids. CDR1 is MDHEN and CDR2 is SYDVKM in the germline V gene. V and J are TRBV28 and TRBJ2-4, with D unclear. Input material: peripheral blood. The receptor comes from a man aged 45-65 years with active or convalescent COVID-19. Here the CDR3 reads CASSLSGIQYF. The CDR3, as DNA: TGTGCCAGCAGTTTATCGGGCATTCAGTACTTC.